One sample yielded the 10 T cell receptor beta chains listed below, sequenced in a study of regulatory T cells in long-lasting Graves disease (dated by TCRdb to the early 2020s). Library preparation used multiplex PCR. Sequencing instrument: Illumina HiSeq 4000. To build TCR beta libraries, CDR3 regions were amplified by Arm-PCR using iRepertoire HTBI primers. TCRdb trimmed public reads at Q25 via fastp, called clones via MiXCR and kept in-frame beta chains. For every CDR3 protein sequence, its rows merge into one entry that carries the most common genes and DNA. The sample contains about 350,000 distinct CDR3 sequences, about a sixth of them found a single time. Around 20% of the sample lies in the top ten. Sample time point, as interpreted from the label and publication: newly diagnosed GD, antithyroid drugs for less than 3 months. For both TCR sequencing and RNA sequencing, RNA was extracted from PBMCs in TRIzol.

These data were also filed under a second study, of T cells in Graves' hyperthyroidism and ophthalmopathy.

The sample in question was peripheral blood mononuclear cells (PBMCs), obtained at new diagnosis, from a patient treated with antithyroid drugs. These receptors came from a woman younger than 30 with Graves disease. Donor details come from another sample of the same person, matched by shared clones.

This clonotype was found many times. The CDR3 loop reads CASSSGGPPGPSEAFF. CDR3 nucleotides: TGTGCCAGCAGCTCCGGTGGCCCTCCGGGTCCCAGTGAAGCTTTCTTT. The V call is TRBV7-3, the J call TRBJ1-1, with D unresolved. Trimming removed 4 bases from V and 7 bases from J, with 22 bases in between. Germline V CDR1 and CDR2: SGHTA, FQGTGA. CDR3 length: 16 residues.

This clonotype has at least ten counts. In nucleotides, the CDR3 is TGTGCCAGCAGTCCAAAGGGTAGGGGCCCCAGCTCCTACAATGAGCAGTTCTTC. Encoded protein: CASSPKGRGPSSYNEQFF. J is TRBJ2-1 and V is TRBV27; TRBD1 is a possible D gene (5 bases). The CDR3 has 18 residues. Germline V gene sequence: CDR1 MNHEY, CDR2 SMNVEV (reference sequence). V was cut by 5 bases and J by 0 bases, with 20 bases left in between.

Here the CDR3 DNA reads TGCAGTGTCGAGGACTGGGAAGAAGAGACCCAGTACTTC. Residues: CSVEDWEEETQYF. The chain joins TRBV20-1 to TRBJ2-5; D might be TRBD2 (5 bases). The V gene's germline CDR1 is DFQATT and CDR2 SNEGSKA (reference sequence). Trimming left V 7 bases short and J 3 bases short, with 15 bases between. The CDR3 spans 13 residues.

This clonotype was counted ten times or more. In DNA, the CDR3 is TGCGCCAGCAGCCTCCAAGCTGGGGCAGATACGCAGTATTTT. This sequence encodes CASSLQAGADTQYF. The chain carries TRBV5-1 and TRBJ2-3, with no clear D. Germline lookup yields CDR1 SGHRS and CDR2 YFSETQ. Trimming took 4 bases from V and 4 from J, leaving 13 bases between them. CDR3 length: 14 residues.

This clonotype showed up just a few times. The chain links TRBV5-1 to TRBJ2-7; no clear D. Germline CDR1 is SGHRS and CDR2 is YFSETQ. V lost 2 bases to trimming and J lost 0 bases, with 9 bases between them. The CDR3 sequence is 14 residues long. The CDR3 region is CASSFEADSYEQYF. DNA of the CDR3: TGCGCCAGCAGCTTTGAGGCGGACTCCTACGAGCAGTACTTC.

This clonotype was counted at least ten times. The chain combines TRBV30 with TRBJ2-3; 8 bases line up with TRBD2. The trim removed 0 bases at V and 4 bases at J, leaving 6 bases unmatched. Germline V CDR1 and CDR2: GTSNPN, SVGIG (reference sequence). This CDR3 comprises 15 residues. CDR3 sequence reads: CAWSVRGLGSDTQYF. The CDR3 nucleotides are TGTGCCTGGAGTGTACGGGGACTAGGCTCAGATACGCAGTATTTT.

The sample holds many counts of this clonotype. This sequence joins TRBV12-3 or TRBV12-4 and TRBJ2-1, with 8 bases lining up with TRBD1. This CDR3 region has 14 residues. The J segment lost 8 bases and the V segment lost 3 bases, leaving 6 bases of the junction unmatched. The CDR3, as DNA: TGTGCCAGCAGTTTCCGACAGGGGAGCGATGAGCAGTTCTTC. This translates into CASSFRQGSDEQFF.

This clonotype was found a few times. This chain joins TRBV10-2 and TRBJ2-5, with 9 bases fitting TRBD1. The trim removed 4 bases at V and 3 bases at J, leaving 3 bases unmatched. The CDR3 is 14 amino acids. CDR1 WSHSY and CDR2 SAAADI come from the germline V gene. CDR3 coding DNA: TGCGCCAGCAGTGGACAGGGGGGAAAAGAGACCCAGTACTTC. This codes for CASSGQGGKETQYF.

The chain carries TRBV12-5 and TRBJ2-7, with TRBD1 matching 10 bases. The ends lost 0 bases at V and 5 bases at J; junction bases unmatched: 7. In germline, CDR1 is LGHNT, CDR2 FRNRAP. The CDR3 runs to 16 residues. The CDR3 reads CASGLVTGTGVHEQYF. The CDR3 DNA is TGTGCTAGTGGTTTGGTAACCGGGACAGGGGTCCACGAGCAGTACTTC. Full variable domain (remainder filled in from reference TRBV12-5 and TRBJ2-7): DARVTQTPRHKVTEMGQEVTMRCQPILGHNTVFWYRQTMMQGLELLAYFRNRAPLDDSGMPKDRFSAEMPDATLATLKIQPSEPRDSAVYFCASGLVTGTGVHEQYFGPGTRLTVT.

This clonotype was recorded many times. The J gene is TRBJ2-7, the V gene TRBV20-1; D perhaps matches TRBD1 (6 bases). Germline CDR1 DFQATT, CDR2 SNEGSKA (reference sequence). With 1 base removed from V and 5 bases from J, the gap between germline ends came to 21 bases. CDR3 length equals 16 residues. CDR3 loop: CSARGRDTRLRDEQYF. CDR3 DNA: TGCAGTGCTAGAGGACGGGACACGAGATTAAGGGACGAGCAGTACTTC.